This TCR beta chain came from a study of cytomegalovirus exposure and HLA in healthy donors. Regarding the study as a whole: An ancestry cluster, one associated with Asian ancestry, reportedly showed fewer N-insertions than the approximately 650-donor mean in a later analysis. Analyses of presence and absence presupposed an approximately uniform sequencing depth across donors. The authors later linked a missense DCLRE1C variant to TCR beta V- and J-gene trimming. A later analysis found TCR association rates differed by HLA locus, highest for DRB1 and lowest for HLA-C.

Primers included in the PCR were 60 Vbeta and 13 Jbeta primers. Some clones are missing from TCRdb's copy, which holds only in-frame ones; the method was immunoSEQ multiplex PCR. This table holds almost 65,000 clones, more than 60% found once. On this clone itself: Its cognate antigen is unknown.

CDR1 is MNHNS, CDR2 SASEGT, per germline. This CDR3 has 17 residues. V lost 3 bases, J lost 0 bases, and 15 bases lay in between. Specimen: PBMCs. The chain employs TRBV6-1 and TRBJ2-1, with a possible D match to TRBD2 (7 bases). The origin of this receptor is a male donor in good health and CMV-seropositive. Here the CDR3 reads CASSEEAGAPSYNEQFF. Written as DNA, the CDR3 is TGTGCCAGCAGTGAGGAGGCGGGGGCCCCCTCCTACAATGAGCAGTTCTTC.